A single sample is the source of the 14 T cell receptor beta chains below, sequenced in a study of high-grade serous ovarian cancer treatment subgroups listed by TCRdb under 2021. Library generation was performed with the immunoSEQ multiplex PCR assay. TCRdb obtained this table from immuneACCESS and retained in-frame rearrangements with V and J assigned. These tables miss some clones; where compared with another copy, unresolved V genes account for less than half of the shortfall, and the remainder is unexplained. Within this sample are approximately 17,000 clones, with 73% of them counted one time only. Together, the top ten hold 3.5% to 5% of the sample. The tumor samples were collected prior to definitive surgery or chemotherapy. Sequencing was done on a sample of tumor tissue. These TCRs come from a human donor with high-grade serous ovarian cancer.

V is TRBV7-5 and J is TRBJ2-1; TRBD1 was called by the table and not checked on the DNA. TRBV7-5 is designated a pseudogene. The CDR3 sequence is 16 residues long. CDR3 nucleotide sequence: TGTGCCAGAAGCTTAGTCCCATGGGGCAGGTACAATGAGCAGTTCTTC. Encoded protein: CARSLVPWGRYNEQFF.

The table lists this clone with a count of one. V usage is TRBV2 and J usage is TRBJ2-5; D remains unclear. The CDR3 is made up of 15 amino acids. CDR1 is SNHLY, CDR2 FYNNEI, per germline. Deletions cut 0 bases from V and 4 bases from J, with 12 bases between. The CDR3 region has the DNA TGTGCCAGCAGTGAAGCGCTTGGCAGGAGAGAGACCCAGTACTTC. As protein: CASSEALGRRETQYF.

This chain's CDR3 is CASSRGVGQGAVHEQYF. CDR3 bases: TGCGCCAGCAGCCGAGGCGTTGGACAGGGGGCCGTCCACGAGCAGTACTTC. J is TRBJ2-7 and V is TRBV4-3; TRBD1 agrees at 11 bases. The CDR3 covers 17 residues. Germline V gene sequence: CDR1 LGHNA, CDR2 YSLEER. V shed 4 bases and J 5 bases; nucleotides not matched to a gene: 13.

V usage is TRBV6-1 and J usage is TRBJ2-1; the D gene is possibly TRBD2 (7 bases). Germline assignment: CDR1 MNHNS and CDR2 SASEGT. This CDR3 spans 14 amino acids. V dropped 6 bases and J dropped 8 bases, with 17 bases sitting between them. This CDR3 reads CASRMGGPEHEQFF. In DNA, the CDR3 is TGTGCCAGCAGGATGGGGGGGCCCGAGCATGAGCAGTTCTTC.

The chain is built from TRBV6-5 and TRBJ1-5; D is possibly TRBD1 (6 bases). Per germline, CDR1 MNHEY and CDR2 SVGAGI. The CDR3 is 15 residues long. Trimming shortened V by 4 bases and J by 2 bases, and 12 bases separated the two germline ends. DNA for the CDR3: TGTGCCAGCAGTTCAGGGGTCGGGGGCAATCAGCCCCAGCATTTT. As protein: CASSSGVGGNQPQHF.

The chain recombines TRBV7-9 with TRBJ2-2, with a tentative D call TRBD1 (6 bases). Germline V gene data show CDR1 as SEHNR and CDR2 as FQNEAQ (reference sequence). The CDR3 has 14 amino acids. Trimming shortened V by 5 bases and J by 4 bases, and 11 bases separated the two germline ends. The CDR3 reads CASSQGQPTGELFF. The CDR3 nucleotides are TGTGCCAGCAGCCAAGGACAGCCCACCGGGGAGCTGTTTTTT.

This clone was recorded only once. J is TRBJ2-2 and V is TRBV11-3; the D gene is possibly TRBD1 (6 bases). V was shortened by 2 bases and J by 6 bases, with 10 bases between the two germline ends. CDR3 size: 14 residues. The V gene's germline CDR1 is SGHNT and CDR2 YENEEA. Written as DNA, the CDR3 is TGTGCCAGCAGCTTAAGCAGGGGTTCCGGGGAGCTGTTTTTT. Translated: CASSLSRGSGELFF.

The CDR3 protein is CASSLLSGDRYNSPLHF. The CDR3, as DNA: TGTGCCAGCAGCTTATTGTCCGGGGACAGGTATAATTCACCCCTCCACTTT. The rearrangement links TRBV7-8 to TRBJ1-6; TRBD1 matches at 8 bases. Trimming took 2 bases from V and 4 from J; bases not matched to a gene: 7. Germline assignment: CDR1 SGHVS and CDR2 FQNEAQ. This CDR3 comprises 17 residues.

This clone was seen a few times. The gene calls are TRBV30 and TRBJ1-6; no reliable D call. With 2 bases removed from V and 5 bases from J, the gap between germline ends came to 7 bases. CDR3 length: 13 residues. The germline gives CDR1 GTSNPN, CDR2 SVGIG (reference sequence). The CDR3 sequence is CAWSSGDNSPLHF. DNA for the CDR3: TGTGCCTGGAGTTCTGGGGATAATTCACCCCTCCACTTT.

The genes are TRBV29-1 and TRBJ2-7; tentatively, D is TRBD1 (6 bases). Trimming shortened V by 3 bases and J by 3 bases, and 9 bases separated the two germline ends. The CDR3 totals 12 residues. CDR1 SQVTM and CDR2 ANQGSEA come from the germline V gene. CDR3 in amino acids: CSVEGQFYEQYF. For the CDR3, the DNA is TGCAGCGTTGAGGGACAATTCTACGAGCAGTACTTC.

Only one count was recorded for this clone. The V and J genes are TRBV9 and TRBJ2-3; D possibly corresponds to TRBD2 (6 bases). The CDR3 runs 16 residues. Trimming stripped 0 bases from V and 5 bases from J, with 16 bases between. Germline values: CDR1 SGDLS, CDR2 YYNGEE. CDR3 nucleotides: TGTGCCAGCAGCGTAGGGTGGACTACCTCGGGAGATACGCAGTATTTT. Translating it yields CASSVGWTTSGDTQYF.

V usage is TRBV27 and J usage is TRBJ1-5; 8 bases are shared with TRBD1. The CDR3 runs to 22 residues. J was trimmed by 0 bases and V by 3 bases; bases with no gene match: 22. The germline gives CDR1 MNHEY, CDR2 SMNVEV (reference sequence). The CDR3 bases are TGTGCCAGCAGTTTGCGGGGATTCGCGAGGGGACAGGAGCTATATAGCAATCAGCCCCAGCATTTT. Protein product: CASSLRGFARGQELYSNQPQHF.

In its sample, this clone was seen a few times. CDR3: CASSSNRDSPLHF. CDR3 in DNA: TGTGCCAGCAGCTCCAACAGGGACTCACCCCTCCACTTT. This chain uses TRBV9 with TRBJ1-6; D may be TRBD1 (6 bases). Trimming cost V 4 bases and J 10 bases, with 12 bases left between them. The germline V gene encodes CDR1 SGDLS and CDR2 YYNGEE. This CDR3 has 13 residues.

CDR3 coding DNA: TGTGCCAGCAGCCTGAGACTAGCGGGGCCTGGGGCCAACGTCCTGACTTTC. As protein: CASSLRLAGPGANVLTF. This rearrangement joins TRBV7-9 to TRBJ2-6, with TRBD2 identical over 11 bases. Losses at the gene ends were 5 bases for V and 2 bases for J; bases not matched to a gene: 5. The germline gives CDR1 SEHNR, CDR2 FQNEAQ (reference sequence). CDR3 length: 17 amino acids. The full variable domain, completed using reference TRBV7-9 and TRBJ2-6, is DTGVSQNPRHKITKRGQNVTFRCDPISEHNRLYWYRQTLGQGPEFLTYFQNEAQLEKSRLLSDRFSAERPKGSFSTLEIQRTEQGDSAMYLCASSLRLAGPGANVLTFGAGSRLTVL.